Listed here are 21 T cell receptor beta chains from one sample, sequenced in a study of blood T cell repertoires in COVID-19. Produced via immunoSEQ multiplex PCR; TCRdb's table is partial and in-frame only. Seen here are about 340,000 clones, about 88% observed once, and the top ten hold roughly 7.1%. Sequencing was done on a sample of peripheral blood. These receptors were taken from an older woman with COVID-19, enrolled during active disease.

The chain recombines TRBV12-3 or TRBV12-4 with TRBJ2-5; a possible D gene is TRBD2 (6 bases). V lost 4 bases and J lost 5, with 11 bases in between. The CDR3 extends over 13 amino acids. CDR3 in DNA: TGTGCCAGCAGTTGGGGGGACTCTGAGACCCAGTACTTC. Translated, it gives CASSWGDSETQYF.

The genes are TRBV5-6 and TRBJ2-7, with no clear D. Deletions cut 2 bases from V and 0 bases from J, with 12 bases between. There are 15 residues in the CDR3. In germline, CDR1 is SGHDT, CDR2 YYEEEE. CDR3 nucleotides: TGTGCCAGCAGCTTCTTCTCCCTTAGCTCCTACGAGCAGTACTTC. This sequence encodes CASSFFSLSSYEQYF. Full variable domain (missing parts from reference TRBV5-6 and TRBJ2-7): DAGVTQSPTHLIKTRGQQVTLRCSPKSGHDTVSWYQQALGQGPQFIFQYYEEEERQRGNFPDRFSGHQFPNYSSELNVNALLLGDSALYLCASSFFSLSSYEQYFGPGTRLTVT.

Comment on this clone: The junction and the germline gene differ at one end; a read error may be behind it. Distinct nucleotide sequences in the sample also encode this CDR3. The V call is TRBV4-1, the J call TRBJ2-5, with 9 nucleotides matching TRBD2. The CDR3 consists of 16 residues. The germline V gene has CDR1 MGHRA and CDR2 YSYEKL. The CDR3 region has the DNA TGTGCCAGCAGCCAAGAACCAGCGGGGGGTGGGGAGACCCAGTACTTC. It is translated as CASSQEPAGGGETQYF.

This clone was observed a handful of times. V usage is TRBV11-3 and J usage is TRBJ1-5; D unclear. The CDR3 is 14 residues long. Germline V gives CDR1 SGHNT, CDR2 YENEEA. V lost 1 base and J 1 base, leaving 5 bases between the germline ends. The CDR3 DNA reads TGTGCCAGCAGCTTAGGAGGGAGCAATCAGCCCCAGCATTTT. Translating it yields CASSLGGSNQPQHF.

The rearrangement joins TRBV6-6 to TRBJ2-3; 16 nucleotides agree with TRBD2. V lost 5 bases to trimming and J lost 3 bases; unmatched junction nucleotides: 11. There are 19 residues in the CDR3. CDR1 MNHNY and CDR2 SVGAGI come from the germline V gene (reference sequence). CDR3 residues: CASSRPGLAGGFRTDTQYF. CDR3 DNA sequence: TGTGCCAGCAGTCGCCCGGGACTAGCGGGGGGGTTCCGGACAGATACGCAGTATTTT.

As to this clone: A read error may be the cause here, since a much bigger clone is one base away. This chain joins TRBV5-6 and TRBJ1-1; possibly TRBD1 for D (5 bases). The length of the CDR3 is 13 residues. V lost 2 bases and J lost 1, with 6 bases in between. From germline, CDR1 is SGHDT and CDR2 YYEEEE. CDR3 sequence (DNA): TGTGCCAGCAGCTTCACAGGGAACACTGAAGCTTTCTTT. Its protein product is CASSFTGNTEAFF.

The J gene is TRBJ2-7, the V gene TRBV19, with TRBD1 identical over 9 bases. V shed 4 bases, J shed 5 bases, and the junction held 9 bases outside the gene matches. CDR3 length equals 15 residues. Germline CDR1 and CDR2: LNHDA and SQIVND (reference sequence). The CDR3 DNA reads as TGTGCCAGTAGTACTGGGACAGGGCTTCTCGACGAGCAGTACTTC. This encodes CASSTGTGLLDEQYF.

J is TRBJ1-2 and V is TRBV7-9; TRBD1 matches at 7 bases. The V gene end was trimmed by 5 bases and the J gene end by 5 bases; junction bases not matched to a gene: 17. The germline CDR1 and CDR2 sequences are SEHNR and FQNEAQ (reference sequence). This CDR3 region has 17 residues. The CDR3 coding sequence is TGTGCCAGCAGCCGGACGATTCGACAGGGATCCCCTTATGGCTACACCTTC. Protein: CASSRTIRQGSPYGYTF.

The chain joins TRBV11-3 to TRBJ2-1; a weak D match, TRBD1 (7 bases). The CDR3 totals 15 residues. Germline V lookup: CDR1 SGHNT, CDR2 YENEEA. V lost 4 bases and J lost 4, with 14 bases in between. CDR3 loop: CASSSEGAQYNEQFF. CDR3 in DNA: TGTGCCAGCAGCTCGGAGGGGGCCCAGTACAATGAGCAGTTCTTC.

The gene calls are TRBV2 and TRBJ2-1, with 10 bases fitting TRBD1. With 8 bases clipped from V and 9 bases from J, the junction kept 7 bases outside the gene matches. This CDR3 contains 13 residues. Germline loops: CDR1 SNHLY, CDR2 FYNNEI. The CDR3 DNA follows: TGTGCCAGCTCGGGACAGGGGTTCGGTGAGCAGTTCTTC. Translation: CASSGQGFGEQFF.

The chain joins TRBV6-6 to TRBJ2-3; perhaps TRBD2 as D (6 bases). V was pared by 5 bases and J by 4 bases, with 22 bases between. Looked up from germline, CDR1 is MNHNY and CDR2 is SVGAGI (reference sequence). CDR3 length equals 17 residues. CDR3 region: CASSLFLSGLLADTQYF. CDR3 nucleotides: TGTGCCAGCAGTCTCTTTCTTAGCGGCCTTCTGGCAGATACGCAGTATTTT.

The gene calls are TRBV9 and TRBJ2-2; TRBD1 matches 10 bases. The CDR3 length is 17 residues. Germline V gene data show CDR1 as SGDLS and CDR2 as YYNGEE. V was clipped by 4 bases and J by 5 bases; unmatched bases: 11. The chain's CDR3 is CASSHYRTGGETGELFF. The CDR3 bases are TGTGCCAGCAGCCACTACAGGACAGGGGGGGAAACCGGGGAGCTGTTTTTT.

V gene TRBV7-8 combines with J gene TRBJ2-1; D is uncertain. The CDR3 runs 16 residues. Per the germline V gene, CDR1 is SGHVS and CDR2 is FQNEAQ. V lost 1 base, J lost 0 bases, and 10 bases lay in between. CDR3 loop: CASSLVSTYSYNEQFF. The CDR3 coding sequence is TGTGCCAGCAGCTTAGTTAGTACTTACTCCTACAATGAGCAGTTCTTC. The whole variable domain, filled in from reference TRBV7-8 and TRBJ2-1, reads GAGVSQSPRYKVAKRGQDVALRCDPISGHVSLFWYQQALGQGPEFLTYFQNEAQLDKSGLPSDRFFAERPEGSVSTLKIQRTQQEDSAVYLCASSLVSTYSYNEQFFGPGTRLTVL.

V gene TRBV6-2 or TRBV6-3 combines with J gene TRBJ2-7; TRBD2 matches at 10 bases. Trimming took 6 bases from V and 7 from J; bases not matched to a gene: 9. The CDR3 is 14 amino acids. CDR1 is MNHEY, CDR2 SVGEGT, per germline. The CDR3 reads CASSTLAGAREQYF. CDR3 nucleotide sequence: TGTGCCAGCAGCACCCTAGCGGGGGCGCGGGAGCAGTACTTC.

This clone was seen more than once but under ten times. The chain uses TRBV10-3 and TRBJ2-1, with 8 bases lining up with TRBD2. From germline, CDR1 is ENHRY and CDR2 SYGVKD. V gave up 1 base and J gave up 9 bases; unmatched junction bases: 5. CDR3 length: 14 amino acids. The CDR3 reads CAISEYSGGTEQFF. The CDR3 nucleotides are TGTGCCATCAGTGAGTACAGCGGGGGAACTGAGCAGTTCTTC.

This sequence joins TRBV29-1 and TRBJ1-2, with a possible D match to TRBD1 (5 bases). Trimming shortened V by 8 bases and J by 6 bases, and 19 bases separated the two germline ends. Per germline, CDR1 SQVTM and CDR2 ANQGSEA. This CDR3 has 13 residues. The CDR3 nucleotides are TGCAGCATGCCTAATACAGGAACCGATGGCTACACCTTC. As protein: CSMPNTGTDGYTF.

The CDR3: CTSSPGPYGTSGRAYEQYF. The CDR3 coding sequence is TGCACCAGCAGCCCCGGTCCCTACGGAACTAGCGGTCGAGCCTACGAGCAGTACTTC. The gene calls are TRBV1 and TRBJ2-7; the D segment call TRBD2 is taken from the table without a DNA check. TRBV1 is a pseudogene. The CDR3 covers 19 residues.

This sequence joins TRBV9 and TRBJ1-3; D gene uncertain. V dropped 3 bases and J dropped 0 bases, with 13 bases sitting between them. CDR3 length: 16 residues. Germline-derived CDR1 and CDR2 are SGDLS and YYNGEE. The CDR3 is CASSGAYSFSGNTIYF. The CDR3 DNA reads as TGTGCCAGCAGCGGGGCATACAGTTTCTCTGGAAACACCATATATTTT.

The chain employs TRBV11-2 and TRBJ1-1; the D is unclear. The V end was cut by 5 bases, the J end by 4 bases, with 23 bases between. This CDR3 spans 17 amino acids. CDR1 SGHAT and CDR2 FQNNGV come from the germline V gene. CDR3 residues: CASSPQRSSRSSTEAFF. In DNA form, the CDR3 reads TGTGCCAGCAGCCCCCAGCGGTCAAGCAGGAGTAGCACTGAAGCTTTCTTT. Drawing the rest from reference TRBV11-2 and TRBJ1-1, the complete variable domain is EAGVAQSPRYKIIEKRQSVAFWCNPISGHATLYWYQQILGQGPKLLIQFQNNGVVDDSQLPKDRFSAERLKGVDSTLKIQPAKLEDSAVYLCASSPQRSSRSSTEAFFGQGTRLTVV.

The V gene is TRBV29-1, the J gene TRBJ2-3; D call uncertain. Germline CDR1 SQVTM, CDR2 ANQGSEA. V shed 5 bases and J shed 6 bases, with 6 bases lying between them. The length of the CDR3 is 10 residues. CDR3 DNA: TGCAGCGTTCACATTGATACGCAGTATTTT. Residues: CSVHIDTQYF.

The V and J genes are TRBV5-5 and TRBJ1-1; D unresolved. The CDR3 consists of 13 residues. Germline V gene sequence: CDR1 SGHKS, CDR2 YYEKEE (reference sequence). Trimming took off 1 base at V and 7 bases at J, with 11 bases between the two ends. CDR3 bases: TGTGCCAGCAGCTTGTATCGTACGGTTGAAGCTTTCTTT. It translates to CASSLYRTVEAFF.